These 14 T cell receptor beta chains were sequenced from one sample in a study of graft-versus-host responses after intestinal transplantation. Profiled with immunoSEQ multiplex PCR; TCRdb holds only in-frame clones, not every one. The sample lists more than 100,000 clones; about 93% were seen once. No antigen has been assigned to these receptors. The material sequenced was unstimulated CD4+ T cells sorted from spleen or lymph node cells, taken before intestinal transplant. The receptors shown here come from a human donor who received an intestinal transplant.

The CDR3 protein is CASSALAGVAPQETQYF. The CDR3 DNA follows: TGCGCCAGCAGCGCTTTAGCGGGAGTGGCCCCCCAAGAGACCCAGTACTTC. This chain connects TRBV4-1 to TRBJ2-5, with 9 bases lining up with TRBD2. CDR3 size: 17 residues. CDR1 is MGHRA and CDR2 is YSYEKL in the germline V gene. The V segment lost 5 bases and the J segment 1 base; nucleotides outside the gene matches: 11.

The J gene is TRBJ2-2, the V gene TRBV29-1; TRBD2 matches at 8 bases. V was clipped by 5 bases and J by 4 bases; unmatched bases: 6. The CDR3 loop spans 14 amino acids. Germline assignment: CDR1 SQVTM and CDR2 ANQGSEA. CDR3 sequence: CSVFGGASTGELFF. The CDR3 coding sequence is TGCAGCGTTTTCGGGGGGGCGAGCACCGGGGAGCTGTTTTTT.

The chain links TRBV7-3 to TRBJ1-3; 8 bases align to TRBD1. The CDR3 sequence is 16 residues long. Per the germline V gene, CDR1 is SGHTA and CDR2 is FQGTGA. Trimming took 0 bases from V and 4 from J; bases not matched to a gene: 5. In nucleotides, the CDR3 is TGTGCCAGCAGCTTAACTTCAGGGGGCCCCGGAAACACCATATATTTT. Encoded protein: CASSLTSGGPGNTIYF.

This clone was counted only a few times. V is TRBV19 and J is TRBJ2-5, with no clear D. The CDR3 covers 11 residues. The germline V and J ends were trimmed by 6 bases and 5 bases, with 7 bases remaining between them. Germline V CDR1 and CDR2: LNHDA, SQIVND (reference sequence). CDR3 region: CASSSGETQYF. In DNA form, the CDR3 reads TGTGCCAGTAGCTCTGGTGAGACCCAGTACTTC.

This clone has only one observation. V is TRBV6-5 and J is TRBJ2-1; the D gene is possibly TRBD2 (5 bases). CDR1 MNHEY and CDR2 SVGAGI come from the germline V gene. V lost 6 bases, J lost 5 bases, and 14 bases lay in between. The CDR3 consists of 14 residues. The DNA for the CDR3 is TGTGCCAGCAGCCTGTTGGGGAGCAACAATGAGCAGTTCTTC. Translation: CASSLLGSNNEQFF.

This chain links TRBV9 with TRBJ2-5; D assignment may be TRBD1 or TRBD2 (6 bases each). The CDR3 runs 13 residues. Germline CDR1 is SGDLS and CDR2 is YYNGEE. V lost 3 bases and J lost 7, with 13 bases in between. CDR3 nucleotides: TGTGCCAGCAGCGGGACGGGGGCCGGGACCCAGTACTTC. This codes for CASSGTGAGTQYF.

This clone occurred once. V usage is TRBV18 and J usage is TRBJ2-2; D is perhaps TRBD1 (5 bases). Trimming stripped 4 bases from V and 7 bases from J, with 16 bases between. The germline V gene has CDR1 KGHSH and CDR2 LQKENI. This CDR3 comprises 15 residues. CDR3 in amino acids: CASSLQGRTFGELFF. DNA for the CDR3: TGTGCCAGCTCACTTCAGGGTAGAACTTTCGGGGAGCTGTTTTTT.

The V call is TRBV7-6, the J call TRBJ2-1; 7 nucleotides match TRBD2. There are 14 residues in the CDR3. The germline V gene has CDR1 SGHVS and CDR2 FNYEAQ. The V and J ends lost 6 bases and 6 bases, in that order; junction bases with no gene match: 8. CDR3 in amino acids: CASRGGSGFNEQFF. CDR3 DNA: TGTGCCAGCAGAGGCGGTAGCGGGTTCAATGAGCAGTTCTTC.

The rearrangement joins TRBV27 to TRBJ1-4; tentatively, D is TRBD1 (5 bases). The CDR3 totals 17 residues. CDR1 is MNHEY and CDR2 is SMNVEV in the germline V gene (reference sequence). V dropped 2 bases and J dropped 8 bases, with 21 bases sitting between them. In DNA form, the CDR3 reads TGTGCCAGCAGTTTAGGACCCAACGGGGGGTATAACGAAAAACTGTTTTTT. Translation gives CASSLGPNGGYNEKLFF.

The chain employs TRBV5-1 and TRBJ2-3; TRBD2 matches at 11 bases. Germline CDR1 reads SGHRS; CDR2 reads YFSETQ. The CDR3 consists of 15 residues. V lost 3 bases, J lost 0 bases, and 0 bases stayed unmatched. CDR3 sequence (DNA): TGCGCCAGCAGCTGGACTAGCGGGAGCACAGATACGCAGTATTTT. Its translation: CASSWTSGSTDTQYF.

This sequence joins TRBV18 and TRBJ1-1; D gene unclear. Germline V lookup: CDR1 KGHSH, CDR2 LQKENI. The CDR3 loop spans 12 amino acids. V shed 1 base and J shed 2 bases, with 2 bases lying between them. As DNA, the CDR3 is TGTGCCAGCTCACCACTTAACACTGAAGCTTTCTTT. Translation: CASSPLNTEAFF.

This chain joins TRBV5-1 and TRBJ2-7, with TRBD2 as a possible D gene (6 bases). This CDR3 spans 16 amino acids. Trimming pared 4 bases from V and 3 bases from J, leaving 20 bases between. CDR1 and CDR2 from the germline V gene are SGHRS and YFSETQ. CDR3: CASSMGAGTSLYEQYF. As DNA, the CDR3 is TGCGCCAGCAGCATGGGAGCCGGGACTTCACTCTACGAGCAGTACTTC.

The CDR3 DNA follows: TGTGCCAGCAGCCCGGCCCCAAAGGCGAACTATGGCTACACCTTC. Residues: CASSPAPKANYGYTF. The chain joins TRBV9 to TRBJ1-2; no clear D. In germline, CDR1 is SGDLS, CDR2 YYNGEE. Trimming shortened V by 4 bases and J by 2 bases, and 15 bases separated the two germline ends. CDR3 length equals 15 residues.

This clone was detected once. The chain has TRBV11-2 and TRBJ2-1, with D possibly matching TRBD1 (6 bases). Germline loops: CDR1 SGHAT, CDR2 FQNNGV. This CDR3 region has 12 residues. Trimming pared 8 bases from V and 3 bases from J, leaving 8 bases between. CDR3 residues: CASSDSYNEQFF. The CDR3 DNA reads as TGTGCCAGCTCGGACAGCTACAATGAGCAGTTCTTC.